This T cell receptor beta chain is from a study of blood T cells in healthy people across ages. Broader study findings: Whereas aged donors had fewer naive CD4+ cells, long-lived donors had more of them and higher diversity.

Sample-barcoded 5' priming and a J-beta primer mix drove a second PCR of about 6 to 12 cycles. Carrying 12 random nucleotides, a template-switch adaptor labeled each individual cDNA molecule. TCRdb used MiXCR to reprocess the 5' RACE reads, holding one entry per CDR3 protein. Of roughly 700,000 distinct CDR3 sequences listed, 25% are singletons. The germline V gene has CDR1 SGHTA and CDR2 FQGNSA. CDR3 length equals 14 residues. About this clonotype itself: Antigen specificity is unknown. The junction differs from germline at one of its ends, possibly a read error.

Each sample used at least 6 million PBMCs. The sample also formed part of further work on T cells of mothers and their children. In that study: Some 3 million TCR beta reads per child versus over 9.5 million per mother.

The sequenced sample consisted of blood. This clonotype was obtained from a boy aged 5-17 years in good health. The rearrangement uses TRBV7-2 and TRBJ1-1, with D unclear. The CDR3 is CASSWFRENTEALF. Here the CDR3 DNA reads TGTGCCAGCAGCTGGTTCCGGGAGAACACTGAAGCTCTCTTT.